Presented here are 12 T cell receptor beta chains from one specimen sequenced in a study of Ad26.COV2.S vaccination and SARS-CoV-2 variants. This sample's treatment: some 20 received Ad26.COV2.S at low or high dose, single or two shots; roughly five received placebo; per-sample allocation not given. The samples were gathered on day 63 after the first injection of vaccine or placebo. Method: immunoSEQ multiplex PCR; TCRdb's copy keeps in-frame clones and lacks some. The sample holds more than 300,000 clones, about 82% seen once. The specimen comprised peripheral blood, sampled in a trial of Ad26.COV2.S vaccine versus placebo. These receptors were taken from a person between 18 and 65 years old who received the Ad26.COV2.S COVID-19 vaccine or a placebo.

This chain links TRBV10-3 with TRBJ1-2; D not resolved. The V and J ends lost 6 bases and 6 bases respectively, with 11 bases between them. CDR3 length: 12 amino acids. CDR1 is ENHRY, CDR2 SYGVKD, per germline. CDR3 residues: CAISSMGDGYTF. CDR3 bases: TGTGCCATCAGCTCCATGGGTGATGGCTACACCTTC.

The V gene is TRBV7-9, the J gene TRBJ1-2; unclear D gene. V lost 0 bases and J 0 bases, leaving 11 bases between the germline ends. From germline, CDR1 is SEHNR and CDR2 FQNEAQ (reference sequence). The CDR3 loop spans 16 amino acids. The CDR3 sequence is CASSLAGGLANYGYTF. In nucleotides, the CDR3 is TGTGCCAGCAGCTTAGCTGGCGGGCTAGCTAACTATGGCTACACCTTC.

The rearrangement uses TRBV7-2 and TRBJ1-1; 10 bases match TRBD1. The germline CDR1 and CDR2 sequences are SGHTA and FQGNSA. Trimming removed 5 bases from V and 2 bases from J; junction bases left unmatched: 5. This CDR3 region has 15 residues. DNA of the CDR3: TGTGCCAGCAGCCCCTGGGACAGGGGTAACACTGAAGCTTTCTTT. Its protein product is CASSPWDRGNTEAFF.

The V and J genes are TRBV19 and TRBJ2-3; weak D call: TRBD1 (5 bases). V lost 3 bases and J 4 bases, leaving 14 bases between the germline ends. CDR1 LNHDA and CDR2 SQIVND come from the germline V gene (reference sequence). The CDR3 has 15 amino acids. Here the CDR3 DNA reads TGTGCCAGTAGTATGGGGCAGGATTACCCAGATACGCAGTATTTT. It encodes CASSMGQDYPDTQYF.

This clone was picked up one time. J is TRBJ1-5 and V is TRBV28; no firm D call. The germline V gene has CDR1 MDHEN and CDR2 SYDVKM. The CDR3 spans 17 residues. The V and J ends lost 5 bases and 0 bases respectively, with 17 bases between them. The CDR3 DNA reads as TGTGCCAGCAGTCCCAGCTTATTACGGGATAGCAATCAGCCCCAGCATTTT. Translating gives CASSPSLLRDSNQPQHF. The full variable domain, completed using reference TRBV28 and TRBJ1-5, is DVKVTQSSRYLVKRTGEKVFLECVQDMDHENMFWYRQDPGLGLRLIYFSYDVKMKEKGDIPEGYSVSREKKERFSLILESASTNQTSMYLCASSPSLLRDSNQPQHFGDGTRLSIL.

The chain uses TRBV18 and TRBJ1-3, with D hard to call. Germline lookup yields CDR1 KGHSH and CDR2 LQKENI. V was trimmed by 6 bases and J by 0 bases, leaving 18 bases between them. This CDR3 contains 17 residues. The CDR3 DNA is TGTGCCAGCTCTGAAACGGCGGGGAAGTCCTCTGGAAACACCATATATTTT. It is translated as CASSETAGKSSGNTIYF.

This chain links TRBV7-9 with TRBJ2-5, with D possibly being TRBD1 (6 bases). Trimming took off 7 bases at V and 2 bases at J, with 17 bases between the two ends. CDR1 is SEHNR and CDR2 is FQNEAQ in the germline V gene (reference sequence). The CDR3 runs to 15 residues. The CDR3 protein is CASTVNRDIQETQYF. DNA of the CDR3: TGTGCCAGCACTGTTAACCGGGACATTCAAGAGACCCAGTACTTC. Filled out from reference TRBV7-9 and TRBJ2-5, the complete variable domain reads DTGVSQNPRHKITKRGQNVTFRCDPISEHNRLYWYRQTLGQGPEFLTYFQNEAQLEKSRLLSDRFSAERPKGSFSTLEIQRTEQGDSAMYLCASTVNRDIQETQYFGPGTRLLVL.

The chain has TRBV10-3 and TRBJ1-3, with 9 bases identical to TRBD1. Unmatched junction bases numbered 9, after V lost 6 bases and J lost 6 bases. The CDR3 covers 15 residues. Germline V gene lookup returns CDR1 ENHRY and CDR2 SYGVKD. The CDR3 coding sequence is TGTGCCATCAGCGGAGGGACAGGGACACTAAACACCATATATTTT. Translated, it gives CAISGGTGTLNTIYF.

The V and J genes are TRBV5-1 and TRBJ1-2; the D is unclear. The CDR3 extends over 14 amino acids. The germline CDR1 and CDR2 sequences are SGHRS and YFSETQ. Trimming took 5 bases from V and 7 from J, leaving 18 bases between them. CDR3 in DNA: TGCGCCAGCAGTTACCCGGGAGACGAAGGTGGCTACACCTTC. Protein sequence: CASSYPGDEGGYTF.

In nucleotides, the CDR3 is TGTGCCTGGATCTCGGGGCGCTCCTATGGCTACACCTTC. This codes for CAWISGRSYGYTF. The J gene is TRBJ1-2, the V gene TRBV30; D may be TRBD1 (5 bases). The CDR3 loop spans 13 amino acids. Trimming removed 4 bases at V and 4 bases at J, with 13 bases between. CDR1 and CDR2 from the germline V gene are GTSNPN and SVGIG (reference sequence).

J is TRBJ1-1 and V is TRBV6-5; D is undetermined. Germline V gives CDR1 MNHEY, CDR2 SVGAGI. Trimming cost V 7 bases and J 8 bases, with 11 bases left between them. This CDR3 comprises 11 residues. The CDR3, as DNA: TGTGCCAGCAAGACGCAGGTCGAAGCTTTCTTT. Protein: CASKTQVEAFF.

This chain's CDR3 is CASMGAGQPQHF. CDR3 nucleotide sequence: TGTGCCAGCATGGGAGCAGGTCAGCCCCAGCATTTT. The rearrangement links TRBV28 to TRBJ1-5; D remains ambiguous. The V gene's germline CDR1 is MDHEN and CDR2 SYDVKM. V was shortened by 7 bases and J by 6 bases, with 10 bases between the two germline ends. The CDR3 covers 12 residues.